These T cell receptor beta chains were read from a single sample in a study of blood T cell repertoires in COVID-19. This table comes from immunoSEQ multiplex PCR, and its TCRdb copy is limited to in-frame clones, with some not included. This sample has 150,000 to 180,000 clones, with approximately 86% found just once. Sequenced input: peripheral blood. The receptors come from a man between 60 and 75 years old with COVID-19, enrolled during active disease. The CDR3 runs from the conserved cysteine through the conserved F or W. A D gene is named only where the DNA matches it firmly. Clone size is not always given. Where it is, it says once, few, many or a class for expanded clones.

>.|TRBJ1-3|TRBV24-1|.
CATMSSSGNTIYF
TGTGCCACCATGTCTAGCTCTGGAAACACCATATATTTT
>.|TRBJ2-3|TRBV18|.
CASSPGGGTNTQYF
TGTGCCAGCTCACCCGGTGGGGGCACGAATACGCAGTATTTT
>.|TRBJ1-5|TRBV30|.
CAWSSEQRQPQHF
TGTGCCTGGAGCTCGGAGCAGCGTCAGCCCCAGCATTTT
>.|TRBJ2-3|TRBV5-4|.
CASSTTGDTDTQYF
TGTGCCAGCAGCACGACAGGAGACACAGATACGCAGTATTTT
>.|TRBJ1-2|TRBV12-3/TRBV12-4|.
CASTPAGYGYTF
TGTGCCAGCACGCCGGCAGGCTATGGCTACACCTTC
>.|TRBJ2-3|TRBV4-3|.
CASSQVLISGATDTQYF
TGCGCCAGCAGCCAAGTCTTGATCAGCGGAGCCACAGATACGCAGTATTTT
>.|TRBJ1-3|TRBV10-3|.
CAISLGDGSGNTIYF
TGTGCCATCAGCTTGGGCGACGGCAGTGGAAACACCATATATTTT
>.|TRBJ2-7|TRBV6-1|.
CASSDIGYEQYF
TGTGCCAGCAGTGATATCGGGTACGAGCAGTACTTC
>.|TRBJ2-6|TRBV6-2/TRBV6-3|.
CASSYREGANVLTF
TGTGCCAGCAGTTACCGGGAGGGGGCCAACGTCCTGACTTTC
>.|TRBJ2-2|TRBV2|once
CASSQATNTGELFF
TGTGCCAGCAGCCAAGCTACGAACACCGGGGAGCTGTTTTTT
>.|TRBJ1-2|TRBV5-6|few
CASSLFGAGIGYTF
TGTGCCAGCAGCTTGTTTGGCGCAGGGATTGGCTACACCTTC
>TRBD1|TRBJ2-5|TRBV24-1|once
CATSGQGATETQYF
TGTGCCACCAGTGGCCAGGGGGCTACCGAGACCCAGTACTTC
>TRBD1|TRBJ1-6|TRBV7-3|.
CASSPEGTVNSPLHF
TGTGCCAGCAGCCCGGAAGGGACAGTCAATTCACCCCTCCACTTT
>TRBD1|TRBJ2-2|TRBV28|.
CATLTGGWAGELFF
TGTGCCACCTTGACAGGGGGTTGGGCCGGGGAGCTGTTTTTT